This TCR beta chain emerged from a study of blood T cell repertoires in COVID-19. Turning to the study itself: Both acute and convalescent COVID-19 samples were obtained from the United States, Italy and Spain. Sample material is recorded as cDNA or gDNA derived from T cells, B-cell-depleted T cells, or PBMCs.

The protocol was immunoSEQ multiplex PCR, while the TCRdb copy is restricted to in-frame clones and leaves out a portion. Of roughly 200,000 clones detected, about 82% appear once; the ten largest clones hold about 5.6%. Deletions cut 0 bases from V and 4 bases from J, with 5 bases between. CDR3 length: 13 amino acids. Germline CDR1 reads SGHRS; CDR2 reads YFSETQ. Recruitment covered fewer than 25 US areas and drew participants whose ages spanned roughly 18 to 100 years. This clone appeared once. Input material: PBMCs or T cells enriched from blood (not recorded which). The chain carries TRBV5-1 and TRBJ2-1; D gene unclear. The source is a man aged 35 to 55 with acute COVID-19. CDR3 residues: CASSLDGYNEQFF. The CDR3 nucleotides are TGCGCCAGCAGCTTGGACGGTTACAATGAGCAGTTCTTC.